The 16 T cell receptor beta chains below all came from one sample that was sequenced in a study of T cells in Graves' hyperthyroidism and ophthalmopathy. Researchers amplified the TCR beta CDR3 regions from RNA transcripts. The HTBI set primed first-round TCR CDR3 RT-PCR. TCRdb ran MiXCR on the multiplex PCR reads and lists one entry per CDR3 protein. The sample holds around 490,000 distinct CDR3 sequences, just under 20% seen once. The material sequenced was blood. The origin of the receptors is a man aged 35 to 55 with Graves' ophthalmopathy.

Only a few counts were recorded for this clonotype. The V call is TRBV29-1, the J call TRBJ2-1; 10 bases fit TRBD1. V shed 3 bases, J shed 2 bases, and the junction held 19 bases outside the gene matches. The germline CDR1 and CDR2 sequences are SQVTM and ANQGSEA. The CDR3 runs to 20 residues. CDR3 nucleotide sequence: TGCAGCGTTGATGACCTTGGCGGGACAGGGGACTTTTGGGCCTACAATGAGCAGTTCTTC. Translating it yields CSVDDLGGTGDFWAYNEQFF.

CDR3 amino acids: CAWSVVPAPLSGNTIYF. CDR3 bases: TGTGCCTGGAGTGTAGTCCCAGCACCACTCTCTGGAAACACCATATATTTT. The chain combines TRBV30 with TRBJ1-3; D gene uncertain. The germline gives CDR1 GTSNPN, CDR2 SVGIG (reference sequence). This CDR3 comprises 17 residues. V lost 0 bases to trimming and J lost 0 bases, with 15 bases between them.

This clonotype was recorded a few times. The rearrangement links TRBV4-2 to TRBJ1-1; no firm D call. CDR1 is LGHNA, CDR2 YNFKEQ, per germline. The CDR3 is made up of 14 amino acids. Trimming stripped 4 bases from V and 8 bases from J, with 17 bases between. DNA for the CDR3: TGTGCCAGCAGCCTGAGTATGGTAGGGAGGGAAGCTTTCTTT. Translated, it gives CASSLSMVGREAFF.

This clonotype was observed many times. J is TRBJ2-7 and V is TRBV28; maybe TRBD1 (5 bases). This CDR3 is built from 12 residues. Deletions cut 7 bases from V and 3 bases from J, with 10 bases between. In germline, CDR1 is MDHEN, CDR2 SYDVKM. The CDR3 nucleotides read TGTGCCAGCAACGCAGGGCTCTACGAGCAGTACTTC. This encodes CASNAGLYEQYF.

This clonotype was seen ten or more times. The V call is TRBV5-6, the J call TRBJ2-7; the D is unclear. With 4 bases removed from V and 5 bases from J, the gap between germline ends came to 13 bases. The CDR3 spans 13 residues. From germline, CDR1 is SGHDT and CDR2 YYEEEE. The CDR3 coding sequence is TGTGCCAGCAGCCCCGACCCGTGGAACGAGCAGTACTTC. Translating it yields CASSPDPWNEQYF.

The sample holds a few counts of this clonotype. The genes are TRBV7-2 and TRBJ2-7; 8 bases match TRBD1. This CDR3 is 13 amino acids long. After removal of 3 bases from V and 7 bases from J, the junction contained 5 bases not matched to a gene. Germline-derived CDR1 and CDR2 are SGHTA and FQGNSA. The chain's CDR3 is CASSFRTGREQYF. In DNA, the CDR3 is TGTGCCAGCAGCTTTAGGACAGGGAGGGAGCAGTACTTC.

This clonotype turned up a few times. The V and J genes are TRBV20-1 and TRBJ1-5; no firm D call. The germline V and J ends were trimmed by 1 base and 0 bases, with 7 bases remaining between them. The CDR3 is made up of 14 amino acids. The germline V gene encodes CDR1 DFQATT and CDR2 SNEGSKA (reference sequence). CDR3 DNA: TGCAGTGCTAGAGGCGAGTTTAGCAATCAGCCCCAGCATTTT. Amino acids: CSARGEFSNQPQHF.

This clonotype showed up just once. This chain uses TRBV5-6 with TRBJ2-1; a weak D match, TRBD1 (5 bases). Germline values: CDR1 SGHDT, CDR2 YYEEEE. The CDR3 loop spans 13 amino acids. Trimming shortened V by 4 bases and J by 7 bases, and 12 bases separated the two germline ends. The CDR3: CASSRRRVNEQFF. CDR3 coding DNA: TGTGCCAGCAGCCGGCGCAGGGTAAATGAGCAGTTCTTC.

This clonotype was seen more than once but under ten times. The rearrangement links TRBV29-1 to TRBJ2-7, with 8 bases lining up with TRBD2. The ends lost 7 bases at V and 5 bases at J; junction bases unmatched: 7. The V gene's germline CDR1 is SQVTM and CDR2 ANQGSEA. CDR3 length: 12 residues. CDR3 in amino acids: CSAAGDPDEQYF. CDR3 nucleotides: TGCAGCGCAGCGGGAGATCCGGACGAGCAGTACTTC.

With respect to this clonotype: With a much larger clone just one base away, this may be a read error. The chain couples TRBV2 to TRBJ1-2, with D hard to call. The CDR3 length is 15 residues. Germline V gene data show CDR1 as SNHLY and CDR2 as FYNNEI. The CDR3 region is CASSEAWSSNYGYAF. Here the CDR3 DNA reads TGTGCCAGCAGTGAAGCGTGGTCCTCTAACTATGGCTACGCCTTC. Full variable domain (outside the CDR3, taken from reference TRBV2 and TRBJ1-2): EPEVTQTPSHQVTQMGQEVILRCVPISNHLYFYWYRQILGQKVEFLVSFYNNEISEKSEIFDDQFSVERPDGSNFTLKIRSTKLEDSAMYFCASSEAWSSNYGYAFGSGTRLTVV.

This clonotype was counted between two and nine times. The CDR3 region has the DNA TGCGCCAGCAGCTTGGAAGTAGGGGTAGCTTTCTTT. As protein: CASSLEVGVAFF. The chain uses TRBV5-1 and TRBJ1-1; tentatively, D is TRBD1 (5 bases). V was trimmed by 0 bases and J by 10 bases, leaving 10 bases between them. The CDR3 extends over 12 amino acids. Germline CDR1 is SGHRS and CDR2 is YFSETQ.

This clonotype was recorded a few times. The chain joins TRBV12-3 or TRBV12-4 to TRBJ1-1; D gene uncertain. CDR3 size: 14 residues. Trimming left V 3 bases short and J 5 bases short, with 13 bases between. The CDR3 DNA is TGTGCCAGCAGTTTCGGCAGAAGGAGGACTGAAGCTTTCTTT. Translation: CASSFGRRRTEAFF.

This clonotype was observed a few times. J is TRBJ1-5 and V is TRBV27, with 8 bases identical to TRBD1. Losses at the gene ends were 5 bases for V and 2 bases for J; bases not matched to a gene: 17. The germline V gene encodes CDR1 MNHEY and CDR2 SMNVEV (reference sequence). The CDR3 is 19 residues long. The CDR3: CASSTYRDRSSIGNQPQHF. CDR3 sequence (DNA): TGTGCCAGCAGTACCTACCGGGACAGGAGCTCTATAGGCAATCAGCCCCAGCATTTT.

In this sample, this clonotype turned up many times. The rearrangement joins TRBV7-3 to TRBJ1-1; D unclear. The CDR3 is 16 residues long. V gave up 2 bases and J gave up 4 bases, with 17 bases separating them. Germline V gene lookup returns CDR1 SGHTA and CDR2 FQGTGA. This CDR3 is CASSLFLLGGGTEAFF. The CDR3 DNA reads TGTGCCAGCAGCTTATTCCTTTTGGGCGGCGGCACTGAAGCTTTCTTT.

The genes are TRBV5-1 and TRBJ2-1, with a weak D call TRBD2 (5 bases). Trimming cost V 6 bases and J 3 bases, with 19 bases left between them. Germline V gene data show CDR1 as SGHRS and CDR2 as YFSETQ. CDR3 length equals 16 residues. This chain's CDR3 is CASTNLGGPFYNEQFF. Written as DNA, the CDR3 is TGCGCCAGCACAAATCTTGGCGGGCCTTTCTACAATGAGCAGTTCTTC.

This clonotype was observed a few times. The chain carries TRBV7-9 and TRBJ2-3; 8 bases align to TRBD1. This CDR3 region has 12 residues. Trimming cost V 5 bases and J 13 bases; bases outside gene matches: 8. CDR1 is SEHNR and CDR2 is FQNEAQ in the germline V gene (reference sequence). The CDR3 here is CASSPDRARKYF. In DNA form, the CDR3 reads TGTGCCAGCAGCCCGGACAGGGCTCGAAAGTATTTT.